These 8 T cell receptor beta chains were sequenced from one sample in a study of blood T cells in healthy people across ages. A second PCR of 7 to 11 cycles used a sample-barcoded 5' primer and a J-beta primer mix. TCRdb independently ran MiXCR on the 5' RACE reads; one entry per CDR3 protein. The sample consists of 700,000 to 900,000 distinct CDR3 sequences, roughly 50% of them appearing once. The specimen sequenced was blood. The origin of the receptors is a man aged 80 or over in good health.

This clonotype was counted only a few times. The rearrangement joins TRBV3-1 to TRBJ1-1; no clear D gene. Germline CDR1 and CDR2: LGHDT and YNNKEL (reference sequence). V lost 1 base and J lost 7, with 10 bases in between. This CDR3 spans 13 amino acids. The chain's CDR3 is CASSQGAENEAFF. The CDR3 region has the DNA TGTGCCAGCAGCCAAGGGGCAGAAAATGAAGCTTTCTTT.

The chain's CDR3 is CASSPSGGGNYGYTF. CDR3 nucleotides: TGCGCCAGCAGCCCGTCGGGGGGCGGTAACTATGGCTACACCTTC. This chain links TRBV5-1 with TRBJ1-2; D might be TRBD1 (6 bases). The CDR3 extends over 15 amino acids. V was pared by 4 bases and J by 1 base, with 14 bases between. From germline, CDR1 is SGHRS and CDR2 YFSETQ.

This chain uses TRBV5-1 with TRBJ2-1, with TRBD2 matching over 12 bases. Germline V lookup: CDR1 SGHRS, CDR2 YFSETQ. Losses at the gene ends were 5 bases for V and 5 bases for J; bases not matched to a gene: 5. CDR3 length equals 15 residues. The CDR3 loop is CASRSTSGSHNEQFF. CDR3 DNA: TGCGCCAGCAGGTCGACTAGCGGGAGCCACAATGAGCAGTTCTTC.

This clonotype showed up just a few times. The CDR3 region is CASSDGTDGGEQFF. The CDR3 DNA follows: TGTGCCAGCAGTGATGGGACGGACGGGGGAGAGCAGTTCTTC. This chain uses TRBV2 with TRBJ2-1; TRBD2 might be the D (6 bases). The CDR3 spans 14 residues. Trimming removed 3 bases at V and 10 bases at J, with 16 bases between. Germline V gene sequence: CDR1 SNHLY, CDR2 FYNNEI.

The rearrangement uses TRBV9 and TRBJ2-1; TRBD2 aligns across 10 bases. V shed 0 bases and J 3 bases; nucleotides not matched to a gene: 3. The CDR3 consists of 16 residues. The germline V gene encodes CDR1 SGDLS and CDR2 YYNGEE. DNA for the CDR3: TGTGCCAGCAGCGTAGGGCTAGCGGGAGACTACAATGAGCAGTTCTTC. Its translation is CASSVGLAGDYNEQFF.

The chain couples TRBV6-5 to TRBJ2-7, with D possibly being TRBD2 (5 bases). Trimming pared 0 bases from V and 1 base from J, leaving 13 bases between. Germline V lookup: CDR1 MNHEY, CDR2 SVGAGI. This CDR3 contains 16 residues. CDR3 DNA: TGTGCCAGCAGTTACTCTCGTGAGGGTGGGTCCTACGAGCAGTACTTC. Encoded protein: CASSYSREGGSYEQYF.

The chain recombines TRBV6-1 with TRBJ2-7, with D possibly being TRBD1 (5 bases). CDR1 is MNHNS and CDR2 is SASEGT in the germline V gene. The CDR3 covers 14 residues. The V and J ends lost 4 bases and 2 bases respectively, with 12 bases between them. CDR3 amino acids: CASSVVTVTYEQYF. In nucleotides, the CDR3 is TGTGCCAGCAGTGTCGTGACAGTAACCTACGAGCAGTACTTC.

The chain uses TRBV9 and TRBJ2-3; the D call may be TRBD1 or TRBD2 (5 bases each). V was pared by 0 bases and J by 2 bases, with 16 bases between. Germline loops: CDR1 SGDLS, CDR2 YYNGEE. CDR3 length equals 17 residues. CDR3 residues: CASSVALGQRSTDTQYF. CDR3 nucleotide sequence: TGTGCCAGCAGCGTAGCGTTGGGGCAGCGGTCCACAGATACGCAGTATTTT.